These T cell receptor beta chains were read from a single sample in a study of PD-1 blockade in classical Hodgkin lymphoma. Repertoires were generated with immunoSEQ multiplex PCR, while TCRdb's copy carries only in-frame clones and drops some. Of about 100,000 clones listed, more than 85% are singletons. The starting material was peripheral blood mononuclear cells (PBMCs), obtained before the second cycle of nivolumab. These receptors all stem from a human donor with classical Hodgkin lymphoma. Each CDR3 is given with its conserved first and last residue. Each record gives: J gene, V gene, D gene, clone size, CDR3 DNA, CDR3 protein. D genes are given only for firm matches. Rows may omit the clone size; those that give it use once, few, many or a size class.

j_call: TRBJ2-2; v_call: TRBV2; d_call: TRBD1; clone_size: .; cdr3_nt: TGTGCCAGCAGTGAAGTAGGGGGCGAAAACACCGGGGAGCTGTTTTTT; cdr3_aa: CASSEVGGENTGELFF
j_call: TRBJ1-3; v_call: TRBV6-1; d_call: .; clone_size: .; cdr3_nt: TGTGCCAGCAGTGGATACATGACGTCTGGAAACACCATATATTTT; cdr3_aa: CASSGYMTSGNTIYF
j_call: TRBJ1-1; v_call: TRBV19; d_call: .; clone_size: once; cdr3_nt: TGTGCCAGTAGCGCCCAATCCGGCACTGAAGCTTTCTTT; cdr3_aa: CASSAQSGTEAFF
j_call: TRBJ2-1; v_call: TRBV5-1; d_call: TRBD2; clone_size: .; cdr3_nt: TGCGCCAGCAGCGTGGGAGGGCCCAATGAGCAGTTCTTC; cdr3_aa: CASSVGGPNEQFF
j_call: TRBJ1-5; v_call: TRBV6-6; d_call: .; clone_size: .; cdr3_nt: TGTGCCAGCAGTCCCTCTATGATTAGCAATCAGCCCCAGCATTTT; cdr3_aa: CASSPSMISNQPQHF
j_call: TRBJ2-3; v_call: TRBV28; d_call: TRBD2; clone_size: .; cdr3_nt: TGTGCCAGCAGACCCTTTAGCGGGGTTAGCACAGATACGCAGTATTTT; cdr3_aa: CASRPFSGVSTDTQYF
j_call: TRBJ2-3; v_call: TRBV6-6; d_call: .; clone_size: .; cdr3_nt: TGTGCCAGCAGCCGAGAAGATACGCAGTATTTT; cdr3_aa: CASSREDTQYF
j_call: TRBJ2-3; v_call: TRBV28; d_call: .; clone_size: .; cdr3_nt: TGTGCCAGCAGTTCGGTACAGGCCAGAGATACGCAGTATTTT; cdr3_aa: CASSSVQARDTQYF
j_call: TRBJ2-2; v_call: TRBV5-4; d_call: .; clone_size: .; cdr3_nt: TGTGCCAGCAGTGGGGGGGCGGACACCGGGGAGCTGTTTTTT; cdr3_aa: CASSGGADTGELFF
j_call: TRBJ2-5; v_call: TRBV9; d_call: TRBD1; clone_size: .; cdr3_nt: TGTGCCAGCAGCGCCGGGACAGGGATAGAGACCCAGTACTTC; cdr3_aa: CASSAGTGIETQYF